The 7 T cell receptor beta chains below were found in one sample sequenced in a study of PD-1 blockade in mismatch repair-deficient tumors. TCRdb's copy holds only in-frame clones and misses some; the assay was immunoSEQ multiplex PCR. The sample consists of approximately 51,000 clones, approximately 84% of them appearing once. Here the sequenced sample was peripheral blood, taken more than 19 weeks after starting pembrolizumab. The receptors were sampled from an adult with mismatch repair-deficient cancer.

The chain couples TRBV7-9 to TRBJ1-1; the D is unclear. Trimming removed 0 bases from V and 4 bases from J, with 9 bases in between. The CDR3 has 14 amino acids. Germline lookup yields CDR1 SEHNR and CDR2 FQNEAQ (reference sequence). The CDR3 region has the DNA TGTGCCAGCAGCTTAGCGGAAAGTTTCACTGAAGCTTTCTTT. This encodes CASSLAESFTEAFF.

The rearrangement links TRBV5-1 to TRBJ2-1, with 7 bases fitting TRBD1. The CDR3 loop spans 16 amino acids. CDR1 is SGHRS and CDR2 is YFSETQ in the germline V gene. V dropped 0 bases and J dropped 6; count of bases not matched to a gene: 9. The CDR3 protein is CASSLADRAGINEQFF. DNA for the CDR3: TGCGCCAGCAGCTTGGCCGACAGGGCGGGTATCAATGAGCAGTTCTTC.

The chain employs TRBV15 and TRBJ2-7; 8 bases are shared with TRBD2. Trimming cost V 1 base and J 5 bases; bases outside gene matches: 10. Germline V CDR1 and CDR2: LNHNV, YYDKDF (reference sequence). The CDR3 covers 16 residues. For the CDR3, the DNA is TGTGCCACCAGCAGAGTTCGCGGGGGGTATTACAACGAGCAGTACTTC. Residues: CATSRVRGGYYNEQYF.

By share, this clone counts as medium-sized. The chain has TRBV6-4 and TRBJ2-1; D perhaps matches TRBD1 (6 bases). CDR1 and CDR2 from the germline V gene are MRHNA and SNTAGT. The V end was cut by 2 bases, the J end by 5 bases, with 10 bases between. There are 14 residues in the CDR3. The CDR3 region has the DNA TGTGCCAGCAGTGACGGTCAGGGGAACAATGAGCAGTTCTTC. As protein: CASSDGQGNNEQFF.

The rearrangement uses TRBV7-8 and TRBJ2-1; D is undetermined. Germline CDR1 SGHVS, CDR2 FQNEAQ. The CDR3 is 13 residues long. The V and J ends lost 2 bases and 6 bases respectively, with 8 bases between them. The CDR3 reads CASSLTQFNEQFF. Here the CDR3 DNA reads TGTGCCAGCAGCTTAACCCAATTCAATGAGCAGTTCTTC. Complete variable domain (other parts from reference TRBV7-8 and TRBJ2-1): GAGVSQSPRYKVAKRGQDVALRCDPISGHVSLFWYQQALGQGPEFLTYFQNEAQLDKSGLPSDRFFAERPEGSVSTLKIQRTQQEDSAVYLCASSLTQFNEQFFGPGTRLTVL.

Remarks on this clone: The junction does not match germline at one end; this may be a read error. The chain joins TRBV11-3 to TRBJ2-3; 7 bases line up with TRBD1. Germline V gene lookup returns CDR1 SGHNT and CDR2 YENEEA. This CDR3 contains 15 residues. This CDR3 reads CASSVEGAKADTQYF. The CDR3 DNA follows: TGTGCCAGCAGCGTAGAGGGGGCGAAAGCAGATACGCAGTATTTT.

The V call is TRBV10-1, the J call TRBJ2-3; 7 bases line up with TRBD2. The CDR3 loop spans 14 amino acids. Germline CDR1 WNHNN, CDR2 SYGVQD (reference sequence). J lost 2 bases, V lost 4 bases, and 3 bases had no gene match. CDR3 nucleotide sequence: TGCGCCAGCAGTGTTCTAGCGGTCACAGATACGCAGTATTTT. Encoded protein: CASSVLAVTDTQYF.